These 20 T cell receptor beta chains came from one sample sequenced in a study of radiotherapy plus CTLA-4 blockade in lung cancer. Assay used: immunoSEQ multiplex PCR; TCRdb lists only in-frame clones, some missing. The sample consists of roughly 40,000 clones, roughly 73% of them appearing once. The input for sequencing was peripheral blood, taken from a patient treated with radiotherapy plus ipilimumab. The source of these receptors is a human donor with non-small cell lung cancer that progressed on radiotherapy plus ipilimumab.

This chain connects TRBV12-5 to TRBJ2-1, with 7 bases matching TRBD2. Losses at the gene ends were 3 bases for V and 8 bases for J; bases not matched to a gene: 19. Germline V gives CDR1 LGHNT, CDR2 FRNRAP. This CDR3 is built from 18 residues. The CDR3 sequence is CASGLRVLGNPRGDEQFF. Here the CDR3 DNA reads TGTGCTAGTGGTTTACGGGTCTTGGGGAACCCACGGGGGGATGAGCAGTTCTTC.

This chain connects TRBV15 to TRBJ2-5, with 8 nucleotides matching TRBD1. V lost 1 base and J lost 5; bases outside the gene matches: 6. From germline, CDR1 is LNHNV and CDR2 YYDKDF (reference sequence). The CDR3 has 15 residues. DNA for the CDR3: TGTGCCACCAGCAGAGTTCAGGGGGCGCGGGAGACCCAGTACTTC. Protein: CATSRVQGARETQYF.

The chain is built from TRBV6-5 and TRBJ1-6; 7 bases agree with TRBD1. The length of the CDR3 is 14 residues. Per germline, CDR1 MNHEY and CDR2 SVGAGI. V lost 8 bases to trimming and J lost 5 bases; unmatched junction nucleotides: 6. CDR3 DNA sequence: TGTGCCAGCGGGCAGGGGGTTCATAATTCACCCCTCCACTTT. Residues: CASGQGVHNSPLHF.

The chain joins TRBV4-1 to TRBJ2-5, with D perhaps TRBD2 (6 bases). CDR1 MGHRA and CDR2 YSYEKL come from the germline V gene. V gave up 5 bases and J gave up 1 base, with 14 bases separating them. The CDR3 extends over 15 amino acids. CDR3: CASSDSPRGQETQYF. The CDR3 bases are TGCGCCAGCAGCGATAGCCCGCGGGGCCAAGAGACCCAGTACTTC.

CDR3 sequence reads: CASSQDPDETGGYTF. The CDR3 DNA reads as TGCGCCAGCAGCCAAGATCCAGATGAGACGGGGGGCTACACCTTC. The genes are TRBV4-3 and TRBJ1-2; no reliable D call. The CDR3 loop spans 15 amino acids. Germline V gene data show CDR1 as LGHNA and CDR2 as YSLEER. The ends were cut back, 0 bases at V and 8 bases at J, with 16 bases in the middle.

V is TRBV4-1 and J is TRBJ1-5, with TRBD1 identical over 7 bases. This CDR3 has 15 residues. Germline CDR1 reads MGHRA; CDR2 reads YSYEKL. V lost 0 bases to trimming and J lost 6 bases; unmatched junction nucleotides: 5. The CDR3 region is CASSQEPGGGQPQHF. In DNA, the CDR3 is TGCGCCAGCAGCCAAGAACCAGGGGGAGGTCAGCCCCAGCATTTT.

This clone was counted a few times. This sequence joins TRBV18 and TRBJ2-1; 8 positions match TRBD2. The ends lost 5 bases at V and 5 bases at J; junction bases unmatched: 8. This CDR3 has 15 residues. Looked up from germline, CDR1 is KGHSH and CDR2 is LQKENI. The CDR3 spells CASSLIGGGNNEQFF. The CDR3 bases are TGTGCCAGCTCATTGATCGGGGGGGGGAACAATGAGCAGTTCTTC.

The chain employs TRBV19 and TRBJ2-3; the match to TRBD1 covers 7 bases. This CDR3 contains 17 residues. V was clipped by 1 base and J by 3 bases; unmatched bases: 10. Per germline, CDR1 LNHDA and CDR2 SQIVND (reference sequence). The CDR3 region is CASSIGQGVGVTDTQYF. CDR3 DNA sequence: TGTGCCAGTAGTATAGGCCAGGGGGTCGGGGTAACAGATACGCAGTATTTT.

The V and J genes are TRBV11-2 and TRBJ1-2; TRBD1 might be the D (6 bases). V was trimmed by 1 base and J by 4 bases, leaving 13 bases between them. CDR1 is SGHAT and CDR2 is FQNNGV in the germline V gene. This CDR3 region has 15 residues. The CDR3 region is CASSLGGGPTYGYTF. The CDR3 DNA follows: TGTGCCAGCAGCTTAGGGGGGGGCCCCACCTATGGCTACACCTTC.

This chain uses TRBV30 with TRBJ1-2, with TRBD1 identical over 11 bases. The germline V gene has CDR1 GTSNPN and CDR2 SVGIG (reference sequence). V shed 3 bases and J 4 bases; nucleotides not matched to a gene: 10. The CDR3 is 16 amino acids. The CDR3 reads CAWSAVGQGASYGYTF. CDR3 bases: TGTGCCTGGAGCGCCGTAGGACAGGGGGCGAGCTATGGCTACACCTTC.

The chain links TRBV5-1 to TRBJ2-1; TRBD1 agrees at 7 bases. The germline gives CDR1 SGHRS, CDR2 YFSETQ. J was trimmed by 7 bases and V by 2 bases; bases with no gene match: 12. The CDR3 totals 16 residues. CDR3 region: CASSFGAPGGPNEQFF. In DNA, the CDR3 is TGCGCCAGCAGCTTTGGGGCGCCAGGGGGACCGAATGAGCAGTTCTTC.

The chain carries TRBV21-1 and TRBJ1-5; the DNA was not used to check the table's D call, TRBD1. TRBV21-1 is listed as a pseudogene. This CDR3 comprises 16 residues. The CDR3 coding sequence is TGTGCCAGCAGCCCCGGACAGGAAACTAGCAATCAGCCCCAGCATTTT. Protein product: CASSPGQETSNQPQHF.

The genes are TRBV15 and TRBJ2-1; 9 nucleotides line up with TRBD2. Germline loops: CDR1 LNHNV, CDR2 YYDKDF (reference sequence). J lost 5 bases, V lost 1 base, and 9 bases had no gene match. The CDR3 has 17 amino acids. The CDR3 spells CATSRGPLASGDNEQFF. In nucleotides, the CDR3 is TGTGCCACCAGCAGAGGCCCCTTGGCTAGCGGGGACAATGAGCAGTTCTTC.

This chain connects TRBV7-5 to TRBJ1-1. TRBV7-5 is listed as a pseudogene. The CDR3 is made up of 16 amino acids. CDR3: CARSETTGRDDTEAFF. The DNA of the CDR3 is TGTGCCAGAAGCGAGACAACGGGGAGGGACGACACTGAAGCTTTCTTT.

The chain links TRBV6-1 to TRBJ1-5; TRBD1 might be the D (5 bases). The CDR3 extends over 14 amino acids. The germline V and J ends were trimmed by 2 bases and 5 bases, with 10 bases remaining between them. Germline V gene data show CDR1 as MNHNS and CDR2 as SASEGT. CDR3 sequence: CASSEQGWDQPQHF. The CDR3 nucleotides are TGTGCCAGCAGTGAACAGGGTTGGGATCAGCCCCAGCATTTT.

The chain links TRBV6-6 to TRBJ1-5; D possibly corresponds to TRBD1 (6 bases). The CDR3 has 15 amino acids. CDR1 MNHNY and CDR2 SVGAGI come from the germline V gene (reference sequence). The ends were cut back, 5 bases at V and 6 bases at J, with 17 bases in the middle. The CDR3 loop is CASSLRDIRIQPQHF. CDR3 nucleotides: TGTGCCAGCAGTCTCCGGGACATCCGAATTCAGCCCCAGCATTTT.

The chain has TRBV29-1 and TRBJ2-5; no reliable D call. This CDR3 is built from 12 residues. Germline loops: CDR1 SQVTM, CDR2 ANQGSEA. V lost 3 bases and J 1 base, leaving 6 bases between the germline ends. CDR3 sequence: CSVDYPQETQYF. CDR3 coding DNA: TGCAGCGTTGACTACCCCCAAGAGACCCAGTACTTC.

The chain employs TRBV19 and TRBJ1-6; the match to TRBD1 covers 9 bases. Germline trimming cut 6 bases from V and 10 bases from J; bases unmatched to any gene: 4. This CDR3 comprises 13 residues. Per the germline V gene, CDR1 is LNHDA and CDR2 is SQIVND (reference sequence). The CDR3 is CASSGTGKSPLHF. CDR3 in DNA: TGTGCCAGTAGCGGGACAGGGAAATCACCCCTCCACTTT.

The rearrangement joins TRBV19 to TRBJ1-2, with 7 nucleotides matching TRBD1. CDR1 LNHDA and CDR2 SQIVND come from the germline V gene (reference sequence). Trimming took 5 bases from V and 7 from J; bases not matched to a gene: 10. CDR3 length equals 14 residues. The CDR3 DNA is TGTGCCAGTAGTGGGACAGCTGGAAGGGGTGGCTACACCTTC. It translates to CASSGTAGRGGYTF.

The chain recombines TRBV9 with TRBJ2-3; D is uncertain. Germline CDR1 and CDR2: SGDLS and YYNGEE. V was pared by 3 bases and J by 1 base, with 9 bases between. The CDR3 runs to 14 residues. The CDR3 DNA reads as TGTGCCAGCAGCGACCGCAGCGGCACAGATACGCAGTATTTT. Translated, it gives CASSDRSGTDTQYF.